This T cell receptor (beta chain) was sequenced for a study of cytotoxic CD8 clonotypes in ibrutinib-treated CLL. Turning to the study itself: Once patients had received a median around 12 months of treatment, range 6 to 36, response samples were obtained. Findings and limits, study-wide: Clonality increased at ibrutinib response and stayed stable in sustained remission. At progression, however, it fell back toward baseline. Treatment saw public clonotypes, which were uncommon, either contract or stay stable. At the start, clonality exceeded age-matched healthy donors and followed circulating CD8+ T-cell counts.

Germline V gene data show CDR1 as SGHRS and CDR2 as YFSETQ. Unmatched junction bases numbered 6, after V lost 3 bases and J lost 4 bases. The CDR3 covers 14 residues. Measured with immunoSEQ multiplex PCR; TCRdb has only the in-frame clones, and not every one. Found here are about 60,000 clones, 50% to 70% of them singletons; the top ten hold approximately 24%. Comments on this clone: Its target is not known.

The clonotype comes from a human donor with chronic lymphocytic leukemia. The chain is built from TRBV5-1 and TRBJ1-2; 7 nucleotides match TRBD1. The sample here was PBMCs, taken at disease progression, from a patient treated with ibrutinib. The CDR3 DNA reads TGCGCCAGCAGCTCTTCACAGGGGATCTATGGCTACACCTTC. This encodes CASSSSQGIYGYTF.